This T cell receptor (beta chain) was profiled in a study of preoperative IRX-2 immunotherapy in early breast cancer. Profiled with immunoSEQ multiplex PCR; TCRdb holds only in-frame clones, not every one. The data hold about 42,000 clones, with 70% to 80% observed a single time. Treatment indicated: preoperative locoregional IRX-2 cytokine immunotherapy. Preoperative locoregional IRX-2 cytokine immunotherapy was tested in the phase Ib source study. The CDR3 sequence is 16 residues long. The germline V gene encodes CDR1 MNHGY and CDR2 SAAAGT. Losses at the gene ends were 5 bases for V and 2 bases for J; bases not matched to a gene: 6.

The chain has TRBV6-8 and TRBJ2-1; 10 bases are a match to TRBD2. The material sequenced was tumor tissue, taken after IRX-2 immunotherapy. This TCR came from a human donor with breast cancer. This CDR3 is CASSERGGATYNEQFF. In nucleotides, the CDR3 is TGTGCCAGCAGTGAGCGGGGGGGCGCTACCTACAATGAGCAGTTCTTC.